The rows below give T cell receptor beta chains drawn from one sample of a study of patients and donors after allogeneic stem cell transplantation. TCRdb ran MiXCR on the RT-PCR reads and lists one entry per CDR3 protein. The table has 900,000 to 1,000,000 distinct CDR3 sequences, more than 15% seen once. The sample comprised blood, either unsorted or a sorted T cell fraction (not recorded which). The origin of the receptors is a human donor who was either an allogeneic HSCT recipient or a stem cell or donor lymphocyte infusion donor (not recorded which). It is not recorded whose cells these are; they may come from a transplant donor. Both conserved end residues are part of each CDR3. The order of the fields is J gene, V gene, clone size, D gene, CDR3 protein, CDR3 DNA. The D gene is left open where the match is weak. The size entry is marked missing in some rows and otherwise reads once, few, many or a size class.

J gene: TRBJ2-5
V gene: TRBV10-3
clone size: few
D gene: .
CDR3 protein: CAISEAAGKKETQYF
CDR3 DNA: TGTGCCATCAGTGAGGCGGCAGGGAAAAAAGAGACCCAGTACTTC

J gene: TRBJ2-5
V gene: TRBV10-3
clone size: once
D gene: .
CDR3 protein: CAISYNGAKGTQYF
CDR3 DNA: TGTGCCATCAGTTACAACGGGGCGAAAGGGACCCAGTACTTC

J gene: TRBJ2-1
V gene: TRBV6-1
clone size: .
D gene: TRBD2
CDR3 protein: CASSGSPGLAGIYNEQFF
CDR3 DNA: TGTGCCAGCAGTGGATCTCCGGGACTAGCGGGAATCTACAATGAGCAGTTCTTC

J gene: TRBJ1-4
V gene: TRBV25-1
clone size: few
D gene: .
CDR3 protein: CASSGRRATNEKLFF
CDR3 DNA: TGTGCCAGCAGTGGGAGGAGAGCAACTAATGAAAAACTGTTTTTT

J gene: TRBJ2-1
V gene: TRBV6-5
clone size: few
D gene: .
CDR3 protein: CASSYEPMLSSYNEQFF
CDR3 DNA: TGTGCCAGCAGTTACGAGCCTATGCTGAGCTCCTACAATGAGCAGTTCTTC

J gene: TRBJ1-1
V gene: TRBV5-5
clone size: .
D gene: TRBD1
CDR3 protein: CASSPLATGLPEAFF
CDR3 DNA: TGTGCCAGCAGCCCCTTGGCGACAGGGCTTCCTGAAGCTTTCTTT

J gene: TRBJ2-5
V gene: TRBV25-1
clone size: .
D gene: .
CDR3 protein: CASSELIKGGETQYF
CDR3 DNA: TGTGCCAGCAGTGAATTGATCAAGGGGGGAGAGACCCAGTACTTC

J gene: TRBJ1-2
V gene: TRBV27
clone size: .
D gene: .
CDR3 protein: CASSPQSAYGYTF
CDR3 DNA: TGTGCCAGCAGTCCCCAATCCGCCTATGGCTACACCTTC

J gene: TRBJ2-3
V gene: TRBV12-3/TRBV12-4
clone size: many
D gene: TRBD2
CDR3 protein: CASRLAGRYTDTQYF
CDR3 DNA: TGTGCCAGCAGGCTAGCGGGGAGATACACAGATACGCAGTATTTT

J gene: TRBJ1-1
V gene: TRBV5-1
clone size: few
D gene: TRBD1
CDR3 protein: CASSLGGRGRNTEAFF
CDR3 DNA: TGCGCCAGCAGCTTGGGCGGCAGGGGGCGGAACACTGAAGCTTTCTTT

J gene: TRBJ2-2
V gene: TRBV12-3/TRBV12-4
clone size: .
D gene: .
CDR3 protein: CASSFLQWPVGKNTGELFF
CDR3 DNA: TGTGCCAGCAGTTTTCTCCAGTGGCCAGTGGGAAAGAACACCGGGGAGCTGTTTTTT

J gene: TRBJ1-2
V gene: TRBV18
clone size: .
D gene: .
CDR3 protein: CASSPPASNYGYTF
CDR3 DNA: TGTGCCAGCTCACCACCGGCGAGTAACTATGGCTACACCTTC

J gene: TRBJ2-2
V gene: TRBV2
clone size: .
D gene: .
CDR3 protein: CASSRLIAAGELFF
CDR3 DNA: TGTGCCAGCAGCCGTTTGATAGCTGCCGGGGAGCTGTTTTTT

J gene: TRBJ2-5
V gene: TRBV11-3
clone size: few
D gene: .
CDR3 protein: CASSLSIKAKETQYF
CDR3 DNA: TGTGCCAGCAGCTTATCCATAAAGGCGAAGGAGACCCAGTACTTC

J gene: TRBJ1-2
V gene: TRBV14
clone size: .
D gene: TRBD1
CDR3 protein: CASSPRDSGPYGYTF
CDR3 DNA: TGTGCCAGCAGCCCCCGGGACAGTGGACCTTATGGCTACACCTTC

J gene: TRBJ2-7
V gene: TRBV12-3/TRBV12-4
clone size: few
D gene: .
CDR3 protein: CASSLRRPGGYEQYF
CDR3 DNA: TGTGCCAGCAGTTTGAGGCGCCCTGGTGGCTACGAGCAGTACTTC

J gene: TRBJ2-2
V gene: TRBV10-3
clone size: .
D gene: TRBD2
CDR3 protein: CAIDGGGRGELFF
CDR3 DNA: TGTGCCATCGACGGGGGGGGGCGTGGGGAGCTGTTTTTT

J gene: TRBJ2-3
V gene: TRBV7-9
clone size: .
D gene: .
CDR3 protein: CASSFPKSTDTQYF
CDR3 DNA: TGTGCCAGCAGCTTCCCCAAAAGCACAGATACGCAGTATTTT

J gene: TRBJ2-3
V gene: TRBV20-1
clone size: few
D gene: TRBD2
CDR3 protein: CSARYRSLAGGPTQYF
CDR3 DNA: TGCAGTGCTAGATATCGAAGCTTAGCGGGGGGGCCTACGCAGTATTTT

J gene: TRBJ1-1
V gene: TRBV12-3/TRBV12-4
clone size: few
D gene: .
CDR3 protein: CASSFSILNTEAFF
CDR3 DNA: TGTGCCAGCAGTTTTTCGATTTTGAACACTGAAGCTTTCTTT

J gene: TRBJ2-7
V gene: TRBV10-3
clone size: few
D gene: .
CDR3 protein: CAISESGTQAYEQYF
CDR3 DNA: TGTGCCATCAGTGAGTCGGGTACGCAGGCCTACGAGCAGTACTTC

J gene: TRBJ1-6
V gene: TRBV6-1
clone size: .
D gene: .
CDR3 protein: CASRRENSPLHF
CDR3 DNA: TGTGCCAGCAGACGAGAAAATTCACCCCTCCACTTT

J gene: TRBJ1-3
V gene: TRBV12-3/TRBV12-4
clone size: few
D gene: .
CDR3 protein: CASSSRGTSPGNTIYF
CDR3 DNA: TGTGCCAGCAGTTCAAGAGGGACTTCTCCTGGAAACACCATATATTTT

J gene: TRBJ2-1
V gene: TRBV20-1
clone size: .
D gene: TRBD2
CDR3 protein: CSARGTGGSYNEQFF
CDR3 DNA: TGCAGTGCTAGGGGAACGGGAGGCTCCTACAATGAGCAGTTCTTC

J gene: TRBJ2-3
V gene: TRBV20-1
clone size: few
D gene: .
CDR3 protein: CSASRRGAGPTDTQYF
CDR3 DNA: TGCAGTGCTTCACGGAGGGGGGCGGGGCCCACAGATACGCAGTATTTT

J gene: TRBJ2-7
V gene: TRBV13
clone size: .
D gene: .
CDR3 protein: CASSLGAGSGRSYEQYF
CDR3 DNA: TGTGCCAGCAGCTTAGGAGCCGGGAGCGGGCGTTCCTACGAGCAGTACTTC

J gene: TRBJ1-6
V gene: TRBV27
clone size: .
D gene: TRBD1
CDR3 protein: CASSRDRATLHF
CDR3 DNA: TGTGCCAGCAGTCGGGACAGGGCAACCCTCCACTTT

J gene: TRBJ2-7
V gene: TRBV20-1
clone size: .
D gene: .
CDR3 protein: CSANSGLHSYEQYF
CDR3 DNA: TGCAGTGCTAATTCGGGACTTCACTCCTACGAGCAGTACTTC

J gene: TRBJ1-2
V gene: TRBV19
clone size: few
D gene: TRBD1
CDR3 protein: CASSPGTGANGYTF
CDR3 DNA: TGTGCCAGTAGTCCCGGGACAGGGGCAAATGGCTACACCTTC